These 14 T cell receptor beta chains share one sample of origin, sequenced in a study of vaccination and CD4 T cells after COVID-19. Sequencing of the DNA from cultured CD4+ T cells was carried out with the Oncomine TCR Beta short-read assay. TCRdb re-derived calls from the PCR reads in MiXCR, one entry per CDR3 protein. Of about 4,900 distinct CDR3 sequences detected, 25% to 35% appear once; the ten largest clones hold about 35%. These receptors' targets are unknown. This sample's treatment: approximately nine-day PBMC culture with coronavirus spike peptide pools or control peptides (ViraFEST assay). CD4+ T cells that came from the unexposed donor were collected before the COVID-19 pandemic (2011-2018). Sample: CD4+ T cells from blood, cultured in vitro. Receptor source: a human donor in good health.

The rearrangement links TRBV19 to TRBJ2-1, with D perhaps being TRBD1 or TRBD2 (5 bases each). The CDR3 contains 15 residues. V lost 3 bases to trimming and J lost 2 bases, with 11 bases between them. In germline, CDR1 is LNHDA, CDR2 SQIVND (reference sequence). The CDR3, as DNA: TGTGCCAGTAGTATCGAGGGGACCACCTACAATGAGCAGTTCTTC. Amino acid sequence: CASSIEGTTYNEQFF.

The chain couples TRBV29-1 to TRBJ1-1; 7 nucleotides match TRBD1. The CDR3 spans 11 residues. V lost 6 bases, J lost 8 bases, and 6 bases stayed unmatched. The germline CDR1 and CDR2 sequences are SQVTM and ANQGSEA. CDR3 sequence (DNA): TGCAGCGTCCCTTCCAGGGGGGAAGCTTTCTTT. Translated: CSVPSRGEAFF.

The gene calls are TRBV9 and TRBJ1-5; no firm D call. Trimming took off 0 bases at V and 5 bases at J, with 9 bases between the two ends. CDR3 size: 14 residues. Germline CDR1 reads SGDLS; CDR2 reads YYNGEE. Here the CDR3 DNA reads TGTGCCAGCAGCGTAGGGTCCCGGGATCAGCCCCAGCATTTT. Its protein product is CASSVGSRDQPQHF.

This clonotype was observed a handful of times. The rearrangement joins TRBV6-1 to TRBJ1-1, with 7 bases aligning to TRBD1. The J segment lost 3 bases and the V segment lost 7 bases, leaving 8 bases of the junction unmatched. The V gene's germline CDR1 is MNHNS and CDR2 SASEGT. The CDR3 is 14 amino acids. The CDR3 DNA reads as TGTGCCAGCACTCAGGGGGGCAGAGACACTGAAGCTTTCTTT. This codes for CASTQGGRDTEAFF.

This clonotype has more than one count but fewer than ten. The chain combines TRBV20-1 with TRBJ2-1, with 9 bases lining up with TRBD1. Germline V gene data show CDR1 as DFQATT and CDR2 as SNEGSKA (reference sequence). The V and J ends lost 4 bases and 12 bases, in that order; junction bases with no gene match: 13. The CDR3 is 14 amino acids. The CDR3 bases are TGCAGTGCTACCACAGGGGGCAGTTTACAAGGGCAGTTCTTC. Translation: CSATTGGSLQGQFF.

CDR3 sequence reads: CANNAPQGLNTEAFF. In nucleotides, the CDR3 is TGTGCCAACAACGCTCCCCAGGGGTTGAACACTGAAGCTTTCTTT. The chain recombines TRBV6-4 with TRBJ1-1; D perhaps matches TRBD1 (6 bases). Germline V lookup: CDR1 MRHNA, CDR2 SNTAGT. V was pared by 10 bases and J by 0 bases, with 18 bases between. This CDR3 comprises 15 residues.

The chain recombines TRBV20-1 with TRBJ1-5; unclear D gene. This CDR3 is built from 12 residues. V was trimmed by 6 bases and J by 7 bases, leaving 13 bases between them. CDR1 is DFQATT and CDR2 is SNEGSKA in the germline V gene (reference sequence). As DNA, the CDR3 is TGCAGTGCACTGATGGTGGGGCAGCCCCAGCATTTT. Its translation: CSALMVGQPQHF.

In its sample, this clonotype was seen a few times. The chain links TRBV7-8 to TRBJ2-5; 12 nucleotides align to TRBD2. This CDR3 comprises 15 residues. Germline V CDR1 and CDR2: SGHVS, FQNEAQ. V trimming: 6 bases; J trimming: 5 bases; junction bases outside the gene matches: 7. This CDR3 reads CASRLTSGGEETQYF. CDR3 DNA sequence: TGTGCCAGCAGACTGACTAGCGGGGGCGAGGAGACCCAGTACTTC.

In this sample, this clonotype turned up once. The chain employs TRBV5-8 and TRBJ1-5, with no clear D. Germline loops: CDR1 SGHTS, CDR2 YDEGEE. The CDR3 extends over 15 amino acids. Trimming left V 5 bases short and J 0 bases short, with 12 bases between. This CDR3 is CASSMPLLSNQPQHF. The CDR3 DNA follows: TGTGCCAGCAGTATGCCACTCCTTAGCAATCAGCCCCAGCATTTT.

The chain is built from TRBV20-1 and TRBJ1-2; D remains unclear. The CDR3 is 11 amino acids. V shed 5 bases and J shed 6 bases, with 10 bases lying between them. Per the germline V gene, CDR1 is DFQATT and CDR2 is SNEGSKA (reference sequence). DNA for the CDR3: TGCAGTGCTCAGCGGTATGATGGCTACACCTTC. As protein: CSAQRYDGYTF.

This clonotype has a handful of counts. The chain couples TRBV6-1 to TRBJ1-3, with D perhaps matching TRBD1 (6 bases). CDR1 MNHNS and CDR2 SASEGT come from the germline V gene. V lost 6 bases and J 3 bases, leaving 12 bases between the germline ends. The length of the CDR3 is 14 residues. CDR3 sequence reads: CASRSGANGNTIYF. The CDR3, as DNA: TGTGCCAGCAGGTCAGGGGCAAATGGAAACACCATATATTTT.

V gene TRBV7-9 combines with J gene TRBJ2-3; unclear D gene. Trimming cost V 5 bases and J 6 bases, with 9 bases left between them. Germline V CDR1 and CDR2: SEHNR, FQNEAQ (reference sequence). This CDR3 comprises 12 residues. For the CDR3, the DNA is TGTGCCAGCAGCCGGACCCTCGATACGCAGTATTTT. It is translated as CASSRTLDTQYF.

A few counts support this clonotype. The CDR3 sequence: CSARGGTVLETQYF. CDR3 coding DNA: TGCAGTGCTAGAGGGGGGACTGTCCTGGAGACCCAGTACTTC. The genes are TRBV20-1 and TRBJ2-5; a weak D match, TRBD2 (6 bases). The V gene lost 1 base and the J gene lost 5 bases, with 14 bases spanning the gap. The germline CDR1 and CDR2 sequences are DFQATT and SNEGSKA (reference sequence). This CDR3 region has 14 residues.

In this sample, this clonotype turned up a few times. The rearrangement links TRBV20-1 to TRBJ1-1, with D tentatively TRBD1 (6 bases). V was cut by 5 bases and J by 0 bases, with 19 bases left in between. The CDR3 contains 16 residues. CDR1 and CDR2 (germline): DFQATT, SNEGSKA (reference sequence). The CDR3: CSAGGARGGMNTEAFF. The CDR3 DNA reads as TGCAGTGCTGGGGGGGCCAGGGGTGGAATGAACACTGAAGCTTTCTTT.